This TCR beta chain comes out of a study of cytomegalovirus exposure and HLA in healthy donors. This clone showed up just a few times. Both 60 Vbeta primers and 13 Jbeta primers went into the PCR. Produced via immunoSEQ multiplex PCR; TCRdb's table is partial and in-frame only. Of 25,000 to 40,000 clones listed, 65% to 75% are singletons. The trim removed 7 bases at V and 5 bases at J, leaving 5 bases unmatched. The CDR3 has 12 amino acids. CDR1 and CDR2 (germline): GTSNPN, SVGIG (reference sequence). The sequence derives from a middle-aged man in good health and CMV-seropositive. The sequencing sample was made of PBMCs. V gene TRBV30 combines with J gene TRBJ1-2, with 9 positions matching TRBD1. CDR3: CALTTGGYGYTF. In nucleotides, the CDR3 is TGTGCCTTGACGACAGGGGGGTATGGCTACACCTTC.